This passage covers 5 T cell receptor beta chains from one sample sequenced in a study of T-cell reconstitution after alpha-beta-depleted transplantation in children. Unique molecular identifiers were used in preparing the TCRbeta library. TCRdb reanalysed the PCR reads using MiXCR and keeps one entry per CDR3 protein. This sample yields just over 950,000 distinct CDR3 sequences, of which less than 30% are seen a single time; 28% belongs to the top ten. The source was PBMCs, mostly from graft donor cells, collected 360 days after TCRalphabeta/CD19-depleted stem cell transplant. These receptors were obtained from a boy younger than two who had a stem cell transplant for SCID, so the T cells may come from the graft donor.

V gene TRBV2 combines with J gene TRBJ2-5; the D gene is possibly TRBD1 (6 bases). The CDR3 has 15 residues. Trimming cost V 5 bases and J 1 base, with 14 bases left between them. The germline V gene encodes CDR1 SNHLY and CDR2 FYNNEI. The CDR3 DNA is TGTGCCAGCAGTCCCAGGGGCACACTCCAAGAGACCCAGTACTTC. This gives the protein CASSPRGTLQETQYF.

V usage is TRBV29-1 and J usage is TRBJ2-3; D might be TRBD1 or TRBD2, each matching 6 bases. Trimming cost V 7 bases and J 4 bases, with 21 bases left between them. The CDR3 extends over 15 amino acids. The germline V gene encodes CDR1 SQVTM and CDR2 ANQGSEA. CDR3 nucleotide sequence: TGCAGCGCCGTAAGGGGGACTGTGAGAGCAGATACGCAGTATTTT. Translation: CSAVRGTVRADTQYF.

This clonotype appeared a few times. The chain has TRBV12-5 and TRBJ1-2, with D perhaps TRBD1 (5 bases). CDR3 length equals 15 residues. CDR1 and CDR2 from the germline V gene are LGHNT and FRNRAP. Between the trimmed V and J ends, which lost 4 bases and 4 bases, there was a span of 16 bases. The DNA for the CDR3 is TGTGCTAGTGGTTCCCGGGACGCCTCCTTCTATGGCTACACCTTC. Encoded protein: CASGSRDASFYGYTF.

This chain links TRBV28 with TRBJ2-3; D is ambiguous. CDR1 is MDHEN and CDR2 is SYDVKM in the germline V gene. V was shortened by 2 bases and J by 6 bases, with 9 bases between the two germline ends. The CDR3 is made up of 13 amino acids. The CDR3 DNA reads as TGTGCCAGCAGTTTACTCGGGTTGGATACGCAGTATTTT. This translates into CASSLLGLDTQYF.

This clonotype has a handful of counts. The V gene is TRBV12-3 or TRBV12-4, the J gene TRBJ2-5, with D possibly being TRBD2 (6 bases). Trimming pared 7 bases from V and 4 bases from J, leaving 16 bases between. CDR3 size: 14 residues. Here the CDR3 reads CASTSWAGRETQYF. The CDR3 region has the DNA TGTGCCAGCACCTCCTGGGCGGGGAGAGAGACCCAGTACTTC.